These T cell receptor beta chains were read from a single sample in a study of cytomegalovirus exposure and HLA in healthy donors. Method: immunoSEQ multiplex PCR; TCRdb's copy keeps in-frame clones and lacks some. The table shows about 190,000 clones, with 75% to 85% occurring only once. Specimen: PBMCs. Every receptor here comes from a woman between 18 and 29 years old in good health and CMV-seropositive. The CDR3 runs from the conserved cysteine through the conserved F or W. Each record gives: clone size, D gene, V gene, CDR3 protein. D genes are given only for firm matches. Not every row has a clone size; where given, it reads once, few, many or a size class.

size: .
D: .
V: TRBV7-2
CDR3: CASSQATTDTQYF

size: once
D: .
V: TRBV20-1
CDR3: CSAISTDTQYF

size: .
D: TRBD1
V: TRBV27
CDR3: CASSLGPDRVWAGYTF

size: .
D: .
V: TRBV5-1
CDR3: CASSPTPTSGANGLTF

size: .
D: .
V: TRBV6-4
CDR3: CASSVSTGSGANVLTF

size: .
D: .
V: TRBV7-9
CDR3: CASSLARVDEQYF

size: .
D: .
V: TRBV30
CDR3: CAWSLPYRRQEDTEAFF

size: .
D: TRBD1
V: TRBV2
CDR3: CASSTGTGRETQYF

size: .
D: TRBD1
V: TRBV19
CDR3: CASSILDRGEYSNQPQHF

size: .
D: TRBD1
V: TRBV25-1
CDR3: CASSVTGQANTIYF

size: .
D: .
V: TRBV6-5
CDR3: CASSSLGSRDTIYF

size: .
D: TRBD2
V: TRBV4-3
CDR3: CASSPEAGGTGELFF

size: .
D: TRBD2
V: TRBV7-3
CDR3: CASSLERGAATGELFF

size: .
D: .
V: TRBV15
CDR3: CATSRAKGVGNEQFF

size: .
D: .
V: TRBV19
CDR3: CASSNRLAGAEAFF

size: once
D: .
V: TRBV6-1
CDR3: CAIYRYRAYGYTF

size: .
D: TRBD1
V: TRBV7-9
CDR3: CASSPTGKNSPLHF

size: .
D: TRBD2
V: TRBV5-4
CDR3: CASSLKYSGGTSHEQYF

size: .
D: .
V: TRBV4-3
CDR3: CASSQDEGDHQPQHF

size: .
D: .
V: TRBV7-9
CDR3: CASSSTLSSRVYGYTF

size: few
D: .
V: TRBV12-2
CDR3: CASRLGTSGGNTGELFF

size: .
D: TRBD1
V: TRBV5-1
CDR3: CASSFTGGGEETQYF

size: .
D: .
V: TRBV12-5
CDR3: CASGLPGEKLFF

size: .
D: .
V: TRBV4-1
CDR3: CASSQGRGWEQYF

size: once
D: .
V: TRBV5-1
CDR3: CASSIQGRGYEQYF

size: .
D: TRBD1
V: TRBV6-5
CDR3: CASSYSGTGGNEKLFF

size: .
D: TRBD2
V: TRBV6-4
CDR3: CASSDSVSGGNEQFF

size: .
D: TRBD1
V: TRBV6-4
CDR3: CASSDSTGGYGDEQFF

size: .
D: TRBD1
V: TRBV5-1
CDR3: CASSLGPGQGQPQHF

size: .
D: TRBD1
V: TRBV4-1
CDR3: CASSQGDREDDGYTF

size: .
D: .
V: TRBV7-2
CDR3: CASSRYQETQYF

size: .
D: TRBD1
V: TRBV18
CDR3: CASSPRGREKLFF

size: .
D: .
V: TRBV6-1
CDR3: CASITGWTGELFF

size: .
D: .
V: TRBV5-1
CDR3: CASKRGGPNEQFF

size: .
D: .
V: TRBV19
CDR3: CASSIEAAPANTEAFF

size: .
D: .
V: TRBV7-3
CDR3: CASSLAGGGYTF

size: .
D: TRBD2
V: TRBV4-3
CDR3: CASSQDPLGGALDTQYF

size: .
D: TRBD2
V: TRBV9
CDR3: CASSVTSGGAYNEQFF

size: .
D: .
V: TRBV19
CDR3: CASSTDRGRGVNTEAFF

size: few
D: .
V: TRBV28
CDR3: CASRERLSNQPQHF

size: .
D: .
V: TRBV11-3
CDR3: CASSHDGGTQETQYF

size: .
D: .
V: TRBV7-6
CDR3: CASSLQGGNQPQHF

size: .
D: .
V: TRBV6-6
CDR3: CASSEEVTYEQYF

size: few
D: .
V: TRBV19
CDR3: CASGGYTEAFF

size: few
D: .
V: TRBV5-1
CDR3: CASSSQGIRDEQYF

size: .
D: TRBD1
V: TRBV6-6
CDR3: CASSSGQDYGYTF

size: .
D: .
V: TRBV5-1
CDR3: CASSGGRAWSNQPQHF

size: .
D: TRBD1
V: TRBV6-5
CDR3: CASGSSRDRVDEQYF

size: .
D: .
V: TRBV13
CDR3: CASSLRKGGSYNSPLHF

size: once
D: TRBD2
V: TRBV5-1
CDR3: CASSLDGGGSTDTQYF

size: .
D: TRBD2
V: TRBV13
CDR3: CASSSSGGVLRNEQFF

size: few
D: .
V: TRBV30
CDR3: CAWRRVMNTEAFF

size: .
D: TRBD1
V: TRBV18
CDR3: CASSPGTGEYEQYF

size: .
D: TRBD2
V: TRBV29-1
CDR3: CSVGEGSLIYEQYF

size: .
D: .
V: TRBV19
CDR3: CASSFGGMGNTEAFF

size: once
D: .
V: TRBV5-6
CDR3: CASSPRGGNAYEQYF

size: .
D: TRBD1
V: TRBV9
CDR3: CASSVEQGQSTDTQYF

size: .
D: TRBD1
V: TRBV29-1
CDR3: CSASDRGGGYTF

size: .
D: TRBD1
V: TRBV28
CDR3: CASSQPGQFREKLFF

size: .
D: .
V: TRBV27
CDR3: CASSSHPHLSREFTEAFF